The 14 T cell receptor beta chains below were found in one sample sequenced in a study of blood T cell repertoires in COVID-19. Here immunoSEQ multiplex PCR was the method, and the copy in TCRdb shows in-frame clones only, minus some. The data contain about 240,000 clones, 85% of them singletons. Sequencing used peripheral blood. These receptors came from an older woman with active or convalescent COVID-19.

The chain has TRBV7-2 and TRBJ1-6; D might be TRBD1 (5 bases). The CDR3 contains 14 residues. Germline CDR1 reads SGHTA; CDR2 reads FQGNSA. The V and J ends lost 2 bases and 6 bases respectively, with 8 bases between them. The CDR3 nucleotides read TGTGCCAGCAGCTTATCAGGGCTTAATTCACCCCTCCACTTT. Its translation: CASSLSGLNSPLHF.

V gene TRBV30 combines with J gene TRBJ1-3, with a tentative D call TRBD1 (6 bases). The germline V gene encodes CDR1 GTSNPN and CDR2 SVGIG (reference sequence). Trimming left V 6 bases short and J 0 bases short, with 12 bases between. CDR3 length: 14 amino acids. CDR3 sequence (DNA): TGTGCCTGCAACACAGGGAGCTCTGGAAACACCATATATTTT. Translation: CACNTGSSGNTIYF.

This chain uses TRBV4-1 with TRBJ1-3, with no clear D. Germline CDR1 reads MGHRA; CDR2 reads YSYEKL. V was cut by 4 bases and J by 0 bases, with 13 bases left in between. The CDR3 sequence is 16 residues long. CDR3 coding DNA: TGCGCCAGCAGCCTATTACTGGGAGCCTCTGGAAACACCATATATTTT. It encodes CASSLLLGASGNTIYF.

The gene calls are TRBV5-1 and TRBJ2-7; a weak D match, TRBD2 (6 bases). The CDR3 length is 13 residues. CDR1 is SGHRS and CDR2 is YFSETQ in the germline V gene. Trimming took off 2 bases at V and 4 bases at J, with 10 bases between the two ends. The CDR3 here is CASSFGGGYEQYF. DNA of the CDR3: TGCGCCAGCAGCTTCGGGGGTGGTTACGAGCAGTACTTC.

This clone appeared once. This chain joins TRBV11-3 and TRBJ2-1; 8 bases are a match to TRBD2. Trimming at V came to 10 bases and at J to 2 bases, leaving 4 bases not matched to a gene. Per the germline V gene, CDR1 is SGHNT and CDR2 is YENEEA. This CDR3 is 13 amino acids long. CDR3 sequence: CATSSGAYNEQFF. The CDR3 DNA is TGTGCCACCAGTAGCGGGGCCTACAATGAGCAGTTCTTC.

This chain uses TRBV5-4 with TRBJ2-5; 9 bases align to TRBD2. Looked up from germline, CDR1 is SGHNT and CDR2 is YYREEE (reference sequence). J lost 3 bases, V lost 0 bases, and 3 bases had no gene match. This CDR3 is 15 amino acids long. In DNA, the CDR3 is TGTGCCAGCAGCTTGGTGTCTAGCGGGGAAGAGACCCAGTACTTC. This encodes CASSLVSSGEETQYF.

The gene calls are TRBV11-2 and TRBJ1-2; 8 nucleotides align to TRBD1. The CDR3 consists of 14 residues. Germline V gene sequence: CDR1 SGHAT, CDR2 FQNNGV. J gave up 5 bases and V 5 bases, and 7 bases lay outside the gene matches. As DNA, the CDR3 is TGTGCCAGCAGCGCCGTAGGGACAGGTTATGGCTACACCTTC. It translates to CASSAVGTGYGYTF.

This clone was detected a few times. The V gene is TRBV10-1, the J gene TRBJ2-5; D is ambiguous. Germline CDR1 reads WNHNN; CDR2 reads SYGVQD (reference sequence). This CDR3 spans 13 amino acids. The V gene lost 10 bases and the J gene lost 2 bases, with 14 bases spanning the gap. This chain's CDR3 is CATQRDTQETQYF. Here the CDR3 DNA reads TGCGCCACCCAACGCGACACACAAGAGACCCAGTACTTC.

This clone was observed once. This sequence joins TRBV4-2 and TRBJ2-4; 13 positions agree with TRBD2. This CDR3 region has 23 residues. Trimming at V came to 2 bases and at J to 0 bases, leaving 19 bases not matched to a gene. Germline V gene lookup returns CDR1 LGHNA and CDR2 YNFKEQ. The CDR3 protein is CASSQYPGGRGLAGYLAKNIQYF. CDR3 sequence (DNA): TGTGCCAGCAGCCAATACCCGGGCGGACGGGGACTAGCGGGATATCTAGCCAAAAACATTCAGTACTTC.

This clone was recorded only once. The gene calls are TRBV5-1 and TRBJ2-2, with 12 positions matching TRBD2. Germline CDR1 reads SGHRS; CDR2 reads YFSETQ. The J segment lost 0 bases and the V segment lost 7 bases, leaving 4 bases of the junction unmatched. The CDR3 runs to 16 residues. The CDR3 reads CASSRLAGANTGELFF. As DNA, the CDR3 is TGCGCCAGCTCGAGACTAGCGGGGGCGAACACCGGGGAGCTGTTTTTT.

The CDR3 DNA sequence: TGTGCCAGCAGCCAAAGGAGTGACAGCTTAGAGACCCAGTACTTC. Translating gives CASSQRSDSLETQYF. V is TRBV3-1 (or the pseudogene TRBV3-2) and J is TRBJ2-5, with D perhaps matching TRBD1 (5 bases). The CDR3 has 15 amino acids. V lost 2 bases and J 4 bases, leaving 14 bases between the germline ends. Germline V lookup: CDR1 LGHDT, CDR2 YNNKEL (reference sequence).

The V call is TRBV13, the J call TRBJ2-7; 10 nucleotides match TRBD1. The germline CDR1 and CDR2 sequences are PRHDT and FYEKMQ (reference sequence). Trimming at V came to 5 bases and at J to 4 bases, leaving 5 bases not matched to a gene. CDR3 length: 14 amino acids. The CDR3 DNA reads as TGTGCCAGCAGCACCGGGACAGGGGCATACGAGCAGTACTTC. It specifies CASSTGTGAYEQYF.

J is TRBJ2-5 and V is TRBV4-2, with TRBD2 matching 12 bases. V lost 3 bases and J lost 5; bases outside the gene matches: 13. There are 18 residues in the CDR3. CDR1 is LGHNA, CDR2 YNFKEQ, per germline. The chain's CDR3 is CASSQALAGGPLSETQYF. The CDR3 coding sequence is TGTGCCAGCAGCCAGGCACTAGCGGGGGGTCCTTTAAGTGAGACCCAGTACTTC.

The chain carries TRBV9 and TRBJ1-4; D might be TRBD1 (5 bases). The CDR3 runs to 16 residues. V was trimmed by 4 bases and J by 7 bases, leaving 20 bases between them. The germline gives CDR1 SGDLS, CDR2 YYNGEE. CDR3 DNA sequence: TGTGCCAGCAGCCCAAAGGGGTGGGGTTTGTTTGAAAAACTGTTTTTT. It translates to CASSPKGWGLFEKLFF.